This T cell receptor (beta chain) was sequenced for a study of blood T cell repertoires in COVID-19. Across the study: Italy, Spain and the United States were the sources of the convalescent and acute COVID-19 samples. T cells, B-cell-depleted T cells, or PBMCs provided the cDNA or gDNA that served as material.

Germline CDR1 and CDR2: SGHRS and YFSETQ. Trimming cost V 6 bases and J 2 bases, with 13 bases left between them. There are 14 residues in the CDR3. Per the original data handling: Amplified reference gene primers provided the basis for estimating nucleated cell counts. Method: immunoSEQ multiplex PCR; TCRdb's copy keeps in-frame clones and lacks some. V and J calls and clone size come straight from that table; D and trimming were deduced from the DNA. The sample has some 99,000 clones; 84% are singletons. In its sample, this clone was seen once. The sample comprised peripheral blood. The sequence was obtained from a woman aged 45-65 years with acute or convalescent COVID-19. The V call is TRBV5-1, the J call TRBJ2-3; weak D call: TRBD1 (5 bases). The CDR3 DNA sequence: TGCGCCAGCAAGGGGCCCTATTCCACAGATACGCAGTATTTT. Its translation: CASKGPYSTDTQYF.